The T cell receptor (beta chain) under discussion was sequenced for a study of metastatic and nonmetastatic thyroid tumors. Patients had received no treatment of any kind before thyroid surgery. This clone was found many times. TCRdb reanalyzed the PCR reads via MiXCR. This table has tens of thousands of clones, around 12% appearing once. CDR1 and CDR2 (germline): SGHNT, YENEEA. V was shortened by 2 bases and J by 3 bases, with 5 bases between the two germline ends. The CDR3 runs to 13 residues. The chain couples TRBV11-3 to TRBJ2-1; D remains ambiguous. This sequence was found in a female donor with papillary thyroid cancer or a benign thyroid nodule (not recorded which). Some clones in this sample may be carry-over from other donors' samples. The sequencing input was tumor tissue. CDR3 amino acids: CASSLTVYNEQFF. The CDR3 nucleotides read TGTGCCAGCAGCTTAACAGTCTACAATGAGCAGTTCTTC.